Below, one T cell receptor (beta chain) is given with its context. Its specificity is not known. The Oncomine TCR Beta short-read assay sequenced DNA from cultured CD4+ T cells. Using the QIAamp micro DNA kit, genomic DNA was extracted from the CD4+ T cells that had been cultured. TCRdb recomputed calls from the PCR reads with MiXCR, one row per CDR3 protein. This table has some 13,000 distinct CDR3 sequences, 55% to 65% appearing once. CDR3 length equals 14 residues. The V gene's germline CDR1 is ENHRY and CDR2 SYGVKD. Trimming left V 8 bases short and J 3 bases short, with 14 bases between. These data come from a study of vaccination and CD4 T cells after COVID-19. Treatment of the sample: roughly 11-day PBMC culture with coronavirus spike peptide pools or control peptides (ViraFEST assay).

This clonotype was sampled from a human donor who had recovered from COVID-19. The genes are TRBV10-3 and TRBJ2-1; D possibly corresponds to TRBD1 (6 bases). The sequenced sample was CD4+ T cells from blood, cultured in vitro. CDR3 bases: TGTGCCATCTCCCCAGGGGTTGGCTACAATGAGCAGTTCTTC. Translated: CAISPGVGYNEQFF.